The 3 T cell receptor beta chains below all came from one sample that was sequenced in a study of T cells in Graves' hyperthyroidism and ophthalmopathy. Amplified regions were TCR beta CDR3 sequences from RNA transcripts. In the first-round RT-PCR of the TCR CDR3, the HTBI primer set was used. TCRdb recomputed calls from the multiplex PCR reads with MiXCR, one row per CDR3 protein. The profile shows hundreds of thousands of distinct CDR3 sequences, 38% of them singletons. Sequenced material: blood. All receptors derive from a man between 18 and 35 years old with Graves' hyperthyroidism.

This clonotype was recorded at least ten times. The V call is TRBV19, the J call TRBJ1-5; D perhaps matches TRBD1 (6 bases). There are 14 residues in the CDR3. In germline, CDR1 is LNHDA, CDR2 SQIVND (reference sequence). Trimming shortened V by 5 bases and J by 5 bases, and 13 bases separated the two germline ends. CDR3 sequence reads: CASSRSGDDQPQHF. The DNA of the CDR3 is TGTGCCAGTAGTCGGTCAGGGGATGATCAGCCCCAGCATTTT. The whole variable domain, filled in from reference TRBV19 and TRBJ1-5, reads DGGITQSPKYLFRKEGQNVTLSCEQNLNHDAMYWYRQDPGQGLRLIYYSQIVNDFQKGDIAEGYSVSREKKESFPLTVTSAQKNPTAFYLCASSRSGDDQPQHFGDGTRLSIL.

The chain carries TRBV5-1 and TRBJ2-7; TRBD2 matches at 8 bases. The germline V gene encodes CDR1 SGHRS and CDR2 YFSETQ. The CDR3 covers 16 residues. J lost 0 bases, V lost 0 bases, and 5 bases had no gene match. The CDR3 sequence is CASSLDTGGGSYEQYF. Here the CDR3 DNA reads TGCGCCAGCAGCTTGGATACGGGGGGGGGCTCCTACGAGCAGTACTTC.

The CDR3, as DNA: TGTGCCAGCAGCTTACGGCAACTATATGGCTACACCTTC. Protein product: CASSLRQLYGYTF. J is TRBJ1-2 and V is TRBV7-2; the D is unclear. The ends were cut back, 2 bases at V and 5 bases at J, with 9 bases in the middle. Per the germline V gene, CDR1 is SGHTA and CDR2 is FQGNSA. The CDR3 has 13 residues.